The T cell receptor (beta chain) described here comes from a study of metastatic and nonmetastatic thyroid tumors. Study-wide context: Across peripheral blood and tumor or nodule tissue samples taken from malignant and benign thyroid patients, the repertoires were compared with one another.

TCRdb re-called the PCR reads via MiXCR. The repertoire holds 23,000 or so clones, over 25% seen once, with approximately 5.5% in the top ten. In its sample, this clone was seen a few times. Until they underwent thyroid surgery, no patient had received any treatment. The CDR3 length is 14 residues. After removal of 3 bases from V and 9 bases from J, the junction contained 8 bases not matched to a gene. Germline loops: CDR1 GTSNPN, CDR2 SVGIG (reference sequence). This chain links TRBV30 with TRBJ2-7; 13 bases match TRBD2. The clonotype comes from a female donor with papillary thyroid cancer or a benign thyroid nodule (not recorded which). Some clones in this sample may be carry-over from other donors' samples. Sequencing used tumor tissue. In DNA, the CDR3 is TGTGCCTGGAGGCCGGGACTAGCGGGATTTGGGCAGTACTTC. Translation: CAWRPGLAGFGQYF. The variable domain in full, with the rest retrieved from reference TRBV30 and TRBJ2-7, is SQTIHQWPATLVQPVGSPLSLECTVEGTSNPNLYWYRQAAGRGLQLLFYSVGIGQISSEVPQNLSASRPQDRQFILSSKKLLLSDSGFYLCAWRPGLAGFGQYFGPGTRLTVT.